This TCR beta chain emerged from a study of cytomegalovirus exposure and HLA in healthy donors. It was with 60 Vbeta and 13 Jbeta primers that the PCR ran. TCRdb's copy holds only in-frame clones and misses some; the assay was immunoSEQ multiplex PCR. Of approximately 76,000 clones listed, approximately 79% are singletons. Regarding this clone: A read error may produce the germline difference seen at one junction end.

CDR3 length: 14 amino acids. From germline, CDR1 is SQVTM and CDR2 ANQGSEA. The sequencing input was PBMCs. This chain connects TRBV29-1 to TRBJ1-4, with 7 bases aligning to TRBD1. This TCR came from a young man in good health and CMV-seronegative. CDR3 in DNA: TGCAGCGTGGAAGCCGTCGCGGGACAGCAAAAACTGTTTTTT. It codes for CSVEAVAGQQKLFF.